This TCR beta chain was sequenced in a study of shared T cell receptors in the human thymus. CDR3 size: 13 residues. V lost 0 bases, J lost 7 bases, and 13 bases lay in between. Germline assignment: CDR1 GTSNPN and CDR2 SVGIG (reference sequence). The table lists this clone with a count of one. This table comes from immunoSEQ multiplex PCR, and its TCRdb copy is limited to in-frame clones, with some not included. The sample includes about 380,000 clones, over 90% of them seen just once. This chain links TRBV30 with TRBJ2-7; the D call may be TRBD1 or TRBD2 (6 bases each). Sequenced: thymocytes. The sequence was collected from a human donor. The CDR3 nucleotides read TGTGCCTGGAGTGTACCTGGAGGGGGAGAGCAGTACTTC. Protein product: CAWSVPGGGEQYF.